This T cell receptor (beta chain) was identified in a study of T-cell reconstitution after alpha-beta-depleted transplantation in children. Unique molecular identifiers featured in how the TCRbeta library was prepared. One entry per CDR3 protein, called by TCRdb with MiXCR from the PCR reads. Of around 680,000 distinct CDR3 sequences listed, 16% are singletons. At least ten counts were recorded for this clonotype. This sequence originates from a human donor who donated a stem cell graft to a child with acute myeloid leukemia. The specimen was PBMCs from the stem cell graft donor, collected from the stem cell graft.

CDR3 sequence reads: CSGEGNYGYTF. The CDR3 nucleotides read TGCAGCGGGGAGGGGAACTATGGCTACACCTTC. The rearrangement joins TRBV29-1 to TRBJ1-2, with D possibly TRBD1 on 5 matching bases. The CDR3 covers 11 residues. CDR1 and CDR2 from the germline V gene are SQVTM and ANQGSEA. V lost 7 bases, J lost 2 bases, and 8 bases lay in between.